The sequence of this T cell receptor (beta chain) was determined in a study of regulatory T cells in long-lasting Graves disease. Assembly of TCR beta libraries relied on iRepertoire HTBI primers together with Arm-PCR of CDR3 regions. TCRdb passed the multiplex PCR reads through MiXCR, listing each CDR3 protein once. Here the sample spans 450,000 to 650,000 distinct CDR3 sequences, roughly 16% being singletons. Time point denoted: newly diagnosed GD, antithyroid drugs for less than 3 months. PBMCs provided the RNA from which the TCR library was made. This clonotype was found many times. These sequences were also reported in another study, on T cells in Graves' hyperthyroidism and ophthalmopathy. That source reports: The hyperthyroidism patients had all been newly diagnosed, and their disease duration was under 2 months. Their ages ranged from 18 to 65 years. Carried out on the TCR CDR3, a first-round RT-PCR used the HTBI primer set. For ophthalmopathy, model prediction preceded onset by a median 6.5 months.

Sequencing used peripheral blood mononuclear cells (PBMCs), obtained at new diagnosis, from a patient treated with antithyroid drugs. The sequence was collected from a woman aged 35-60 years with Graves disease.

CDR3 sequence reads: CASSPAGQRTEAFF. CDR3 coding DNA: TGTGCCAGCTCACCAGCGGGCCAAAGGACTGAAGCTTTCTTT. The rearrangement links TRBV18 to TRBJ1-1; no definite D call. The CDR3 totals 14 residues. Germline V gene sequence: CDR1 KGHSH, CDR2 LQKENI. V was pared by 2 bases and J by 5 bases, with 12 bases between.